The sequence of this T cell receptor (beta chain) was determined in a study of CD8+CD57+ T cells in acquired aplastic anemia (dated by TCRdb to 2017 to 2018). Study-wide context: Extracted DNA from sorted CD4+ and CD8+ cells averaged 3.2 ug, ranging from about 0.18 to 27.4 ug. For healthy donor samples, the average read count was about 10 million for CD4+ cells and fewer than 14 million for CD8+ cells.

In regard to this clonotype: Its antigen is not yet known. This may arise from a read error, as a much more abundant clone is one base away.

The study deep-sequenced TCR repertoires of sorted CD4+ and CD8+ blood T cells from severe aplastic anemia patients and healthy subjects. Ficoll-Paque density gradient centrifugation was used to isolate peripheral blood mononuclear cells. Before DNA was extracted, CD4+ and CD8+ T cells were sorted using either FACS or magnetic beads. General conclusions and limits of the study: Roughly 30 CD8+ CDR3 sequences were found to be shared between patients and controls, but these sequences appeared to be highly expressed in patients and within the immunodominant clones of the patients. Patients and healthy controls showed no significant difference in CD8+ Simpson's diversity (P=0.060).

Genomic DNA was used as template for profiling of TCR beta VDJ combinations and CDR3 sequences. TCR repertoire sequencing was run on an Illumina HiSeq 2000. The authors processed their data as follows. Repertoire assessment relied on Simpson's diversity index, CDR3 size and DJ length profiles, and TRBV/TRBJ rearrangement plots. Whichever DNA sequence was most abundant in the deep sequencing data was defined as the immunodominant clone. CDR3 amino acid sequences were checked for sharing across subjects and were also compared against the VDJdb database and published repertoires. Clones were called with MiXCR by TCRdb after fastp trimmed the public reads at Q25, and only in-frame beta chains were retained. Every CDR3 protein is listed once, alongside the most common genes and DNA of its rows. TCRdb, not the authors, supplied the V and J calls. The sample contains some 70,000 distinct CDR3 sequences, around half of them found a single time. Jointly, the top ten make up about 8.5% of the sample.

V and J are truncated by 6 bases and 8 bases respectively, leaving an intervening sequence of 17 bases. Per the germline V gene, SGHTA is the CDR1 and FQGTGA is the CDR2. From the cysteine through the phenylalanine, the CDR3 covers 14 amino acids. The DNA shown is the 42-base CDR3, in frame from base 1. This clonotype originated in a human donor in good health, serving as a control. The receptor chain draws on TRBV7-3 and TRBJ2-1; the D region may be TRBD1 or TRBD2, each matching 5 bases equally. Sequenced: sorted CD4+, CD8+, or CD8+CD57+ T cells (not recorded which) from PBMCs. The nucleotide sequence is TGTGCCAGCAGTGCTGGGGTGGGGGTGTATGAGCAGTTCTTC. Translated, it reads CASSAGVGVYEQFF.